These 8 T cell receptor beta chains share one sample of origin, sequenced in a study of metastatic and nonmetastatic thyroid tumors. Before thyroid surgery, none of the patients had received any treatment. Via MiXCR, TCRdb re-called the PCR reads. This table has roughly 5,200 clones, over 25% appearing once. What was sequenced was adjacent normal tissue. These receptors were taken from a female donor with papillary thyroid cancer or a benign thyroid nodule (not recorded which). Some clones in this sample may be carry-over from other donors' samples.

The J gene is TRBJ2-7, the V gene TRBV5-1; 10 bases align to TRBD1. Germline CDR1 is SGHRS and CDR2 is YFSETQ. With V trimmed by 4 bases and J by 4 bases, 8 bases remained unmatched. The CDR3 extends over 15 amino acids. This CDR3 is CASSPLPGQGYEQYF. As DNA, the CDR3 is TGCGCCAGCAGCCCTTTGCCGGGACAGGGGTACGAGCAGTACTTC.

This chain links TRBV4-2 with TRBJ1-6; TRBD1 is a possible D gene (5 bases). Trimming shortened V by 0 bases and J by 8 bases, and 14 bases separated the two germline ends. The CDR3 covers 16 residues. The germline V gene encodes CDR1 LGHNA and CDR2 YNFKEQ. CDR3 nucleotides: TGTGCCAGCAGCCAAGATCAAGAGGGGAAGCATTCACCCCTCCACTTT. Residues: CASSQDQEGKHSPLHF.

This chain links TRBV19 with TRBJ2-2; 7 nucleotides agree with TRBD2. This CDR3 contains 15 residues. Trimming at V came to 2 bases and at J to 7 bases, leaving 7 bases not matched to a gene. Germline V gives CDR1 LNHDA, CDR2 SQIVND (reference sequence). The CDR3 loop is CASSISSGWGGELFF. The CDR3 DNA reads as TGTGCCAGTAGTATATCTAGCGGTTGGGGCGGGGAGCTGTTTTTT. Drawing the rest from reference TRBV19 and TRBJ2-2, the complete variable domain is DGGITQSPKYLFRKEGQNVTLSCEQNLNHDAMYWYRQDPGQGLRLIYYSQIVNDFQKGDIAEGYSVSREKKESFPLTVTSAQKNPTAFYLCASSISSGWGGELFFGEGSRLTVL.

By sample fraction, this clone is medium-sized. The J gene is TRBJ2-2, the V gene TRBV4-3, with TRBD2 identical over 7 bases. The CDR3 runs to 14 residues. V shed 4 bases and J 4 bases; nucleotides not matched to a gene: 3. Germline loops: CDR1 LGHNA, CDR2 YSLEER. Here the CDR3 reads CASSPWTSTGELFF. CDR3 nucleotide sequence: TGCGCCAGCAGCCCTTGGACTAGCACCGGGGAGCTGTTTTTT.

On this clone: Since a much larger clone is just one base distant, this may be a read error. CDR3 sequence (DNA): TGTGCCAGCATCCCGGGACAGGGAGACTATTGCTACACCTTC. It translates to CASIPGQGDYCYTF. The chain is built from TRBV2 and TRBJ1-2; 9 bases align to TRBD1. This CDR3 spans 14 amino acids. Germline V lookup: CDR1 SNHLY, CDR2 FYNNEI. The variable domain in full, completed from reference TRBV2 and TRBJ1-2, reads EPEVTQTPSHQVTQMGQEVILRCVPISNHLYFYWYRQILGQKVEFLVSFYNNEISEKSEIFDDQFSVERPDGSNFTLKIRSTKLEDSAMYFCASIPGQGDYCYTFGSGTRLTVV.

This clone was picked up a small number of times. CDR3 loop: CASRPQGAGGTQYF. The CDR3 bases are TGTGCCAGCAGACCCCAGGGCGCAGGGGGGACCCAGTACTTC. This chain links TRBV6-1 with TRBJ2-5; TRBD1 aligns across 7 bases. Trimming cost V 6 bases and J 7 bases; bases outside gene matches: 11. The CDR3 is 14 residues long. Per germline, CDR1 MNHNS and CDR2 SASEGT.

As concerns this clone: Germline is not matched at one junction end, which may reflect a read error. The V gene is TRBV20-1, the J gene TRBJ2-7; D remains ambiguous. The CDR3 spans 12 residues. The germline CDR1 and CDR2 sequences are DFQATT and SNEGSKA (reference sequence). Here the CDR3 reads CRATLRSYEQYF. The CDR3 DNA reads as TGCCGTGCTACCTTGCGATCCTACGAGCAGTACTTC.

This clone was seen a handful of times. A read error may produce the germline difference seen at one junction end. The CDR3 DNA reads TGTGCCAGCAGCGCGGGTCATTCGGCGGCCGGGGAGATGTTTTTT. It translates to CASSAGHSAAGEMFF. The V gene is TRBV12-3 or TRBV12-4, the J gene TRBJ2-2, with a weak D call TRBD2 (5 bases). This CDR3 is built from 15 residues.